This T cell receptor beta chain was sequenced for a study of radiation and T cells in renal cell carcinoma. Overall study: Nephrectomy followed 15 Gy stereotactic body radiation by 4 weeks.

The assay was immunoSEQ multiplex PCR, and TCRdb's table has in-frame clones only and misses some. The table includes fewer than 150,000 clones, 88% detected once. Stated time point: blood 2 weeks post-SBRT. Sample treatment: 15 Gy SBRT to primary tumor, nephrectomy 4 weeks later. Serial blood draws occurred at baseline and 2 and 4 weeks post-SBRT. The tumor was a clear cell renal cell carcinoma. The clonotype was recovered from a woman aged 70 to 79 with renal cell carcinoma. The input for sequencing was blood, taken from a patient whose treatment included radiotherapy and nephrectomy.

CDR3 sequence (DNA): TGTGCCAGTACTGGGACAGACATTTTCTTCTCTGGAAACACCATATATTTT. The encoded protein is CASTGTDIFFSGNTIYF. The chain joins TRBV19 to TRBJ1-3, with 7 nucleotides matching TRBD1. CDR3 length: 17 amino acids. Germline V lookup: CDR1 LNHDA, CDR2 SQIVND (reference sequence). J gave up 0 bases and V 7 bases, and 12 bases lay outside the gene matches. Using reference TRBV19 and TRBJ1-3 for the parts outside the CDR3, the full variable domain is DGGITQSPKYLFRKEGQNVTLSCEQNLNHDAMYWYRQDPGQGLRLIYYSQIVNDFQKGDIAEGYSVSREKKESFPLTVTSAQKNPTAFYLCASTGTDIFFSGNTIYFGEGSWLTVV.